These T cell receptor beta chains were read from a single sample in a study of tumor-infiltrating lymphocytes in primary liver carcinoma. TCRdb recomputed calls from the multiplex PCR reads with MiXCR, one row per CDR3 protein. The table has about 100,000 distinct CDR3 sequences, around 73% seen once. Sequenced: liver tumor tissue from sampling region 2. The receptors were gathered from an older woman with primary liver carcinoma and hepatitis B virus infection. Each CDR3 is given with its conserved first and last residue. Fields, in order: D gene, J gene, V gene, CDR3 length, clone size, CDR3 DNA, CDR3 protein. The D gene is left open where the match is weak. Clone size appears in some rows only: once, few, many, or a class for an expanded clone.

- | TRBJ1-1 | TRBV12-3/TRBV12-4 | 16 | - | TGTGCCAGTAGTTTAGCGCAGCCCTCTGACGCGGGTGAAGCTTTCTTT | CASSLAQPSDAGEAFF
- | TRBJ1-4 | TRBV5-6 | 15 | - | TGTGCCAGCAGCCTAGACAGACAGTCGGATGAAAAACTGTTTTTT | CASSLDRQSDEKLFF
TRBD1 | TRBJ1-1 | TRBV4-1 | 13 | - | TGCGCCAGCAGCCGAACGGACAGGGGTAAAGCTTTCTTT | CASSRTDRGKAFF
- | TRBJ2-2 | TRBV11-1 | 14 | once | TGTACCAGCAGACCGAGCCTTGACACCTGGGAACTGTTTTTT | CTSRPSLDTWELFF
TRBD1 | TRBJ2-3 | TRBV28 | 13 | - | TGTGCCAACAGTACAGGGGGAGCAGATACGCAGTATTTT | CANSTGGADTQYF
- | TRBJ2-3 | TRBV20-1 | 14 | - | TGCAGTGCTAGTCGTAGCGTAAGCACAGATACGCAGTATTTT | CSASRSVSTDTQYF
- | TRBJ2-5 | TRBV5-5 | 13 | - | TGTGCCAGCAGCTTGCAGACAGAAGAGACCCATTACTTC | CASSLQTEETHYF
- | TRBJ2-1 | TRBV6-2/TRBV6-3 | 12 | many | TGTGCCAGCAAACAGGGCTACAATGAGCAGTTCTTC | CASKQGYNEQFF
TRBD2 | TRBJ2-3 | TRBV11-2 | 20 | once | TGTCCCAGAAGCTTAGATCTATGTGGGTTAGCGGGAGAAGGGATAGATACGCAGTATTTT | CPRSLDLCGLAGEGIDTQYF
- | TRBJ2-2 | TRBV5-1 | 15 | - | TGCGCCAGCAGCTTTCAACTACCGAACACCGGGGAGCTGTCTTTT | CASSFQLPNTGELSF
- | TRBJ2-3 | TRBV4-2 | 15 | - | TGTGCCGGCAGCCCGGTGGCGGAGGGGGCAGATACGCAGTATTTT | CAGSPVAEGADTQYF
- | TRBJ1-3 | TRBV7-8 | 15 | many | TGTGCCAGCAGCTTATTCCTACCAACTGGAAACACCATATATTTT | CASSLFLPTGNTIYF
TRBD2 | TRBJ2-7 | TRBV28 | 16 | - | TGTGCTGCCGGGGGTAAGGAACTAGCGGGAGTAAACGAGCAGTACTTC | CAAGGKELAGVNEQYF
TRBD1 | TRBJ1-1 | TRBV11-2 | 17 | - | TGTGCAAGCAGCCAGCGACAGGGGGACTACATGAACACTGAAGCTTTCTTT | CASSQRQGDYMNTEAFF
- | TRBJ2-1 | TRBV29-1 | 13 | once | TGCAGCGTCGCCTCGGGGTGGTATCATGAGCAGTTCTTC | CSVASGWYHEQFF
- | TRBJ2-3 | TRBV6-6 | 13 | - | TGTGCCAGTAGGTACGACGGTTCGGATACGCGGTATTTT | CASRYDGSDTRYF
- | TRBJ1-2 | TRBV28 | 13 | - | TGTGCCAGCAGTACGGGATCAGACTATGGCTACACCTTC | CASSTGSDYGYTF